Each of the 22 T cell receptor beta chains below was sequenced from the same sample in a study of blood T cell repertoires in COVID-19. This table comes from immunoSEQ multiplex PCR, and its TCRdb copy is limited to in-frame clones, with some not included. The data show around 95,000 clones, around nine tenths seen once. The specimen was peripheral blood. Receptors were obtained from a man over 45 with acute or convalescent COVID-19.

The V gene is TRBV29-1, the J gene TRBJ2-7; TRBD1 agrees at 10 bases. The CDR3 totals 15 residues. Germline CDR1 is SQVTM and CDR2 is ANQGSEA. After removal of 3 bases from V and 6 bases from J, the junction contained 11 bases not matched to a gene. CDR3 bases: TGCAGCGTTGAGGAGGGGGGACAGGGGTACAGCGAGCAGTACTTC. Translation: CSVEEGGQGYSEQYF.

The V and J genes are TRBV29-1 and TRBJ2-3, with 8 bases lining up with TRBD2. Germline lookup yields CDR1 SQVTM and CDR2 ANQGSEA. V lost 1 base to trimming and J lost 0 bases; unmatched junction nucleotides: 3. This CDR3 spans 15 amino acids. In DNA form, the CDR3 reads TGCAGCGTTGAAGGAAGCGGGGGAAGCACAGATACGCAGTATTTT. Residues: CSVEGSGGSTDTQYF.

The chain employs TRBV7-9 and TRBJ2-1, with TRBD2 as a possible D gene (6 bases). The ends were cut back, 5 bases at V and 8 bases at J, with 13 bases in the middle. The CDR3 is 13 residues long. The germline gives CDR1 SEHNR, CDR2 FQNEAQ (reference sequence). DNA of the CDR3: TGTGCCAGCAGCCATCTAGCGTTCTATGAGCAGTTCTTC. Protein product: CASSHLAFYEQFF.

The chain carries TRBV10-3 and TRBJ2-5; TRBD2 matches at 7 bases. Germline trimming cut 10 bases from V and 1 base from J; bases unmatched to any gene: 3. There are 12 residues in the CDR3. Germline assignment: CDR1 ENHRY and CDR2 SYGVKD. The CDR3 DNA sequence: TGTGCCACCCGGGGGGTCCAAGAGACCCAGTACTTC. This encodes CATRGVQETQYF.

The chain is built from TRBV4-1 and TRBJ2-5, with 9 bases lining up with TRBD2. CDR1 and CDR2 (germline): MGHRA, YSYEKL. V lost 1 base, J lost 5 bases, and 8 bases stayed unmatched. The CDR3 loop spans 16 amino acids. The CDR3 is CASSQGEAGGSETQYF. In nucleotides, the CDR3 is TGCGCCAGCAGCCAAGGCGAAGCGGGAGGATCGGAGACCCAGTACTTC.

The rearrangement joins TRBV4-3 to TRBJ2-7, with 7 bases matching TRBD2. Germline V gives CDR1 LGHNA, CDR2 YSLEER. Trimming cost V 0 bases and J 2 bases; bases outside gene matches: 10. The CDR3 is made up of 17 amino acids. The CDR3 sequence is CASSQDVSSSGAYEQYF. CDR3 DNA: TGCGCCAGCAGCCAAGATGTGTCGTCTAGCGGTGCCTACGAGCAGTACTTC.

V is TRBV19 and J is TRBJ1-2; perhaps TRBD1 as D (6 bases). Germline V CDR1 and CDR2: LNHDA, SQIVND (reference sequence). CDR3 size: 16 residues. The germline V and J ends were trimmed by 5 bases and 4 bases, with 20 bases remaining between them. This CDR3 is CASSQRYRVTGYGYTF. CDR3 sequence (DNA): TGTGCCAGTAGTCAACGTTACAGGGTAACGGGCTATGGCTACACCTTC.

This chain connects TRBV29-1 to TRBJ1-6; 8 positions match TRBD1. Germline V gene lookup returns CDR1 SQVTM and CDR2 ANQGSEA. V gave up 6 bases and J gave up 7 bases; unmatched junction bases: 5. There are 13 residues in the CDR3. The CDR3 DNA reads TGCAGCGTAACTACAGGGGGGAATTCACCCCTCCACTTT. This gives the protein CSVTTGGNSPLHF.

This sequence joins TRBV7-9 and TRBJ2-6; perhaps TRBD1 as D (7 bases). Per the germline V gene, CDR1 is SEHNR and CDR2 is FQNEAQ (reference sequence). V gave up 5 bases and J gave up 0 bases, with 11 bases separating them. The CDR3 totals 16 residues. CDR3 DNA sequence: TGTGCCAGCAGCCCAGGGGGGAACTCTGGGGCCAACGTCCTGACTTTC. Protein product: CASSPGGNSGANVLTF.

This clone was seen only a few times. The chain combines TRBV7-8 with TRBJ1-1; no clear D gene. In germline, CDR1 is SGHVS, CDR2 FQNEAQ. V lost 5 bases and J 4 bases, leaving 14 bases between the germline ends. The CDR3 totals 14 residues. Here the CDR3 DNA reads TGTGCCAGCAGCCTAAGGGTGAGCGGCACTGAAGCTTTCTTT. Residues: CASSLRVSGTEAFF.

This chain's CDR3 is CASSPGGSGYTF. Written as DNA, the CDR3 is TGTGCCAGCAGCCCTGGGGGGTCTGGCTACACCTTC. The rearrangement links TRBV5-6 to TRBJ1-2, with D tentatively TRBD1 (5 bases). Per the germline V gene, CDR1 is SGHDT and CDR2 is YYEEEE. The CDR3 sequence is 12 residues long. Trimming stripped 4 bases from V and 7 bases from J, with 11 bases between.

V gene TRBV29-1 combines with J gene TRBJ2-1; the D is unclear. Trimming shortened V by 4 bases and J by 10 bases, and 26 bases separated the two germline ends. Looked up from germline, CDR1 is SQVTM and CDR2 is ANQGSEA. The CDR3 has 16 residues. The CDR3 sequence: CSVVFLMEKRLGEQFF. The CDR3 coding sequence is TGCAGCGTTGTGTTTTTGATGGAGAAACGGCTCGGGGAGCAGTTCTTC.

The chain has TRBV3-1 (or the pseudogene TRBV3-2) and TRBJ2-2; D ambiguous. Germline V gene sequence: CDR1 LGHDT, CDR2 YNNKEL (reference sequence). This CDR3 is 15 amino acids long. V was pared by 1 base and J by 0 bases, with 6 bases between. This chain's CDR3 is CASSQGRSNTGELFF. DNA for the CDR3: TGTGCCAGCAGCCAAGGGCGGTCGAACACCGGGGAGCTGTTTTTT.

This chain joins TRBV12-3 or TRBV12-4 and TRBJ1-5; D is ambiguous. The CDR3 is made up of 13 amino acids. V was cut by 6 bases and J by 1 base, with 7 bases left in between. CDR3 in amino acids: CASSPISNQPQHF. The CDR3 bases are TGTGCCAGCAGCCCTATAAGCAATCAGCCCCAGCATTTT.

V gene TRBV18 combines with J gene TRBJ1-1, with no clear D. The CDR3 has 15 residues. Germline CDR1 KGHSH, CDR2 LQKENI. Trimming removed 2 bases at V and 4 bases at J, with 14 bases between. The CDR3: CASSPIFDGSTEAFF. The CDR3 DNA reads as TGTGCCAGCTCACCAATATTTGATGGGAGCACTGAAGCTTTCTTT.

This sequence joins TRBV3-1 (or the pseudogene TRBV3-2) and TRBJ1-3, with 11 bases matching TRBD1. The CDR3 has 15 residues. Germline CDR1 is LGHDT and CDR2 is YNNKEL (reference sequence). V lost 4 bases and J lost 7; bases outside the gene matches: 6. This CDR3 reads CASSPGQGGWNTIYF. The CDR3 DNA reads as TGTGCCAGCAGCCCGGGACAGGGGGGATGGAACACCATATATTTT.

V usage is TRBV5-1 and J usage is TRBJ2-1; 7 bases align to TRBD2. After removal of 3 bases from V and 0 bases from J, the junction contained 21 bases not matched to a gene. Looked up from germline, CDR1 is SGHRS and CDR2 is YFSETQ. The CDR3 loop spans 21 amino acids. CDR3 protein: CASSSPGTTAWSLSSYNEQFF. The CDR3 nucleotides are TGCGCCAGCAGCTCACCCGGGACTACGGCCTGGTCCCTTTCCTCCTACAATGAGCAGTTCTTC. Based on the CDR3 plus reference TRBV5-1 and TRBJ2-1, the full variable domain is KAGVTQTPRYLIKTRGQQVTLSCSPISGHRSVSWYQQTPGQGLQFLFEYFSETQRNKGNFPGRFSGRQFSNSRSEMNVSTLELGDSALYLCASSSPGTTAWSLSSYNEQFFGPGTRLTVL.

V is TRBV30 and J is TRBJ2-1; TRBD2 matches 7 bases. The CDR3 is 12 amino acids. Germline assignment: CDR1 GTSNPN and CDR2 SVGIG (reference sequence). The trim removed 2 bases at V and 9 bases at J, leaving 4 bases unmatched. In nucleotides, the CDR3 is TGTGCCTGGAGTTTCCGGGAGGCTGAGCAGTTCTTC. This encodes CAWSFREAEQFF.

The chain combines TRBV11-3 with TRBJ1-1; D not resolved. CDR3 size: 12 residues. The ends were cut back, 3 bases at V and 6 bases at J, with 8 bases in the middle. Germline loops: CDR1 SGHNT, CDR2 YENEEA. The CDR3 is CASSLGRPEAFF. The CDR3 region has the DNA TGTGCCAGCAGCTTGGGCAGACCTGAAGCTTTCTTT.

A single count supports this clone. V gene TRBV4-1 combines with J gene TRBJ2-3; 8 nucleotides line up with TRBD2. The germline V gene encodes CDR1 MGHRA and CDR2 YSYEKL. Unmatched junction bases numbered 11, after V lost 1 base and J lost 5 bases. The CDR3 totals 17 residues. The DNA for the CDR3 is TGCGCCAGCAGCCAAGGGGGGTCAGGGCGGGGGGAAGATACGCAGTATTTT. It translates to CASSQGGSGRGEDTQYF.

V gene TRBV9 combines with J gene TRBJ1-4, with TRBD1 matching 7 bases. J was trimmed by 3 bases and V by 0 bases; bases with no gene match: 17. Germline CDR1 SGDLS, CDR2 YYNGEE. The CDR3 totals 20 residues. CDR3 DNA sequence: TGTGCCAGCAGCGTAGCCCCCTCACAAGGGGGCGCGATGGCTAATGAAAAACTGTTTTTT. The encoded protein is CASSVAPSQGGAMANEKLFF.

V is TRBV19 and J is TRBJ1-5, with TRBD1 matching 7 bases. CDR1 LNHDA and CDR2 SQIVND come from the germline V gene (reference sequence). The CDR3 totals 14 residues. Germline trimming cut 5 bases from V and 3 bases from J; bases unmatched to any gene: 4. Written as DNA, the CDR3 is TGTGCCAGTAGTCGTGGGACAGTCAATCAGCCCCAGCATTTT. Translation: CASSRGTVNQPQHF.